This paragraph reports one T cell receptor (beta chain). Its antigen remains unknown. These data are taken from a study of cytomegalovirus exposure and HLA in healthy donors. Profiled with immunoSEQ multiplex PCR; TCRdb holds only in-frame clones, not every one. The table has 150,000 to 200,000 clones, 86% seen once. Overall study findings and caveats: A few chains tied to CMV proved CMV antigen-specific in vitro. Cytomegalovirus status, reportedly, was diagnosed with high specificity and sensitivity by the classifier. The tendency of first-cohort TCR clusters to co-occur in the roughly 130 validation repertoires emerged from a later analysis.

V gave up 3 bases and J gave up 5 bases, with 10 bases separating them. The CDR3 contains 14 residues. Germline CDR1 is KGHSH and CDR2 is LQKENI. The chain couples TRBV18 to TRBJ1-4, with D possibly TRBD1 on 6 matching bases. This sequence was found in a woman between 18 and 29 years old in good health and CMV-seronegative. The sequencing sample was made of PBMCs. CDR3: CASSPGQKNEKLFF. CDR3 DNA sequence: TGTGCCAGCTCACCCGGACAGAAGAATGAAAAACTGTTTTTT.